What follows are 6 T cell receptor beta chains derived from one specimen sequenced in a study of blood T cells in healthy people across ages. Combining a sample-barcoded 5' primer with a J-beta primer mix, a second PCR ran for about 7 to 12 cycles. Each CDR3 protein gets one entry after TCRdb re-called the 5' RACE reads with MiXCR. The sample carries around 620,000 distinct CDR3 sequences, 27% recorded once. The specimen sequenced was blood. Receptors were obtained from a woman in her 70s in good health.

The V gene is TRBV7-2, the J gene TRBJ2-5; D may be TRBD1 (5 bases). Germline values: CDR1 SGHTA, CDR2 FQGNSA. V lost 5 bases and J lost 8, with 15 bases in between. CDR3 size: 13 residues. The CDR3 is CASSPERGRTQYF. CDR3 DNA: TGTGCCAGCAGCCCAGAAAGGGGTCGAACCCAGTACTTC.

This clonotype came up a few times. The chain is built from TRBV7-2 and TRBJ2-7, with D maybe TRBD1 (6 bases). The length of the CDR3 is 15 residues. V shed 1 base and J shed 3 bases, with 13 bases lying between them. Germline assignment: CDR1 SGHTA and CDR2 FQGNSA. CDR3 nucleotides: TGTGCCAGCAGCTTAGATGGTGGGGGCGGCTACGAGCAGTACTTC. Translated: CASSLDGGGGYEQYF.

This clonotype has only a few counts. The chain links TRBV4-2 to TRBJ2-1; D possibly corresponds to TRBD1 (5 bases). Trimming stripped 3 bases from V and 7 bases from J, with 16 bases between. Germline lookup yields CDR1 LGHNA and CDR2 YNFKEQ. CDR3 length equals 15 residues. The CDR3 is CASSQRKDIYNEQFF. In nucleotides, the CDR3 is TGTGCCAGCAGCCAGAGAAAGGACATCTATAATGAGCAGTTCTTC.

This clonotype was counted a few times. The chain joins TRBV20-1 to TRBJ2-7, with no clear D. V lost 6 bases and J lost 2, with 17 bases in between. The CDR3 totals 14 residues. From germline, CDR1 is DFQATT and CDR2 SNEGSKA (reference sequence). The CDR3: CSANDISTTYEQYF. The CDR3 nucleotides are TGCAGTGCCAACGATATTAGTACAACCTACGAGCAGTACTTC.

This clonotype was picked up a small number of times. The chain couples TRBV6-1 to TRBJ2-5; tentative D call: TRBD1 (6 bases). This CDR3 contains 14 residues. V was trimmed by 7 bases and J by 4 bases, leaving 16 bases between them. Looked up from germline, CDR1 is MNHNS and CDR2 is SASEGT. The CDR3 DNA sequence: TGTGCCAGCATCCCCCAGGGGCAGGGAGAGACCCAGTACTTC. This encodes CASIPQGQGETQYF.

V gene TRBV12-3 or TRBV12-4 combines with J gene TRBJ2-1; 7 nucleotides agree with TRBD1. V was clipped by 5 bases and J by 9 bases; unmatched bases: 10. This CDR3 contains 14 residues. CDR3 in DNA: TGTGCCAGCAGTGCCATAGGACAGGTTACTGAGCAGTTCTTC. Protein: CASSAIGQVTEQFF.